This entry describes one TCR beta chain. Its antigen is not known. V shed 5 bases, J shed 3 bases, and the junction held 8 bases outside the gene matches. Germline V lookup: CDR1 SGHTA, CDR2 FQGNSA. CDR3 length: 15 amino acids. This sample stems from a study of Ad26.COV2.S vaccination and SARS-CoV-2 variants. As for the study in general: The donor was enrolled in the Ad26.COV2.S arm of the COV1001 trial. Overall study results and limits: Using TCR breadth and depth analyses may have led to underestimated total T cell responses. For non-spike TCRs, breadth in vaccine recipients resembled that in placebo recipients. Substantial response breadth was reportedly seen for spike-specific CD8+ and CD4+ T cells after vaccination.

TCRdb's table, derived via immunoSEQ multiplex PCR, lists solely in-frame clones and lacks some. The sample carries a few hundred thousand clones, around nine tenths recorded once. Treatment given: some 20 received Ad26.COV2.S at low or high dose, single or two shots; a few received placebo; per-sample allocation not given. Sample collection was performed on day 63 after the first vaccine or placebo injection. The gene calls are TRBV7-2 and TRBJ2-7, with TRBD2 matching 9 bases. This specimen was peripheral blood, taken in a trial of Ad26.COV2.S vaccine versus placebo. The clonotype comes from a person aged 18 to 65 who received the Ad26.COV2.S COVID-19 vaccine or a placebo. This chain's CDR3 is CASSVSGGQLYEQYF. CDR3 DNA: TGTGCCAGCAGCGTTAGCGGGGGCCAGCTCTACGAGCAGTACTTC.